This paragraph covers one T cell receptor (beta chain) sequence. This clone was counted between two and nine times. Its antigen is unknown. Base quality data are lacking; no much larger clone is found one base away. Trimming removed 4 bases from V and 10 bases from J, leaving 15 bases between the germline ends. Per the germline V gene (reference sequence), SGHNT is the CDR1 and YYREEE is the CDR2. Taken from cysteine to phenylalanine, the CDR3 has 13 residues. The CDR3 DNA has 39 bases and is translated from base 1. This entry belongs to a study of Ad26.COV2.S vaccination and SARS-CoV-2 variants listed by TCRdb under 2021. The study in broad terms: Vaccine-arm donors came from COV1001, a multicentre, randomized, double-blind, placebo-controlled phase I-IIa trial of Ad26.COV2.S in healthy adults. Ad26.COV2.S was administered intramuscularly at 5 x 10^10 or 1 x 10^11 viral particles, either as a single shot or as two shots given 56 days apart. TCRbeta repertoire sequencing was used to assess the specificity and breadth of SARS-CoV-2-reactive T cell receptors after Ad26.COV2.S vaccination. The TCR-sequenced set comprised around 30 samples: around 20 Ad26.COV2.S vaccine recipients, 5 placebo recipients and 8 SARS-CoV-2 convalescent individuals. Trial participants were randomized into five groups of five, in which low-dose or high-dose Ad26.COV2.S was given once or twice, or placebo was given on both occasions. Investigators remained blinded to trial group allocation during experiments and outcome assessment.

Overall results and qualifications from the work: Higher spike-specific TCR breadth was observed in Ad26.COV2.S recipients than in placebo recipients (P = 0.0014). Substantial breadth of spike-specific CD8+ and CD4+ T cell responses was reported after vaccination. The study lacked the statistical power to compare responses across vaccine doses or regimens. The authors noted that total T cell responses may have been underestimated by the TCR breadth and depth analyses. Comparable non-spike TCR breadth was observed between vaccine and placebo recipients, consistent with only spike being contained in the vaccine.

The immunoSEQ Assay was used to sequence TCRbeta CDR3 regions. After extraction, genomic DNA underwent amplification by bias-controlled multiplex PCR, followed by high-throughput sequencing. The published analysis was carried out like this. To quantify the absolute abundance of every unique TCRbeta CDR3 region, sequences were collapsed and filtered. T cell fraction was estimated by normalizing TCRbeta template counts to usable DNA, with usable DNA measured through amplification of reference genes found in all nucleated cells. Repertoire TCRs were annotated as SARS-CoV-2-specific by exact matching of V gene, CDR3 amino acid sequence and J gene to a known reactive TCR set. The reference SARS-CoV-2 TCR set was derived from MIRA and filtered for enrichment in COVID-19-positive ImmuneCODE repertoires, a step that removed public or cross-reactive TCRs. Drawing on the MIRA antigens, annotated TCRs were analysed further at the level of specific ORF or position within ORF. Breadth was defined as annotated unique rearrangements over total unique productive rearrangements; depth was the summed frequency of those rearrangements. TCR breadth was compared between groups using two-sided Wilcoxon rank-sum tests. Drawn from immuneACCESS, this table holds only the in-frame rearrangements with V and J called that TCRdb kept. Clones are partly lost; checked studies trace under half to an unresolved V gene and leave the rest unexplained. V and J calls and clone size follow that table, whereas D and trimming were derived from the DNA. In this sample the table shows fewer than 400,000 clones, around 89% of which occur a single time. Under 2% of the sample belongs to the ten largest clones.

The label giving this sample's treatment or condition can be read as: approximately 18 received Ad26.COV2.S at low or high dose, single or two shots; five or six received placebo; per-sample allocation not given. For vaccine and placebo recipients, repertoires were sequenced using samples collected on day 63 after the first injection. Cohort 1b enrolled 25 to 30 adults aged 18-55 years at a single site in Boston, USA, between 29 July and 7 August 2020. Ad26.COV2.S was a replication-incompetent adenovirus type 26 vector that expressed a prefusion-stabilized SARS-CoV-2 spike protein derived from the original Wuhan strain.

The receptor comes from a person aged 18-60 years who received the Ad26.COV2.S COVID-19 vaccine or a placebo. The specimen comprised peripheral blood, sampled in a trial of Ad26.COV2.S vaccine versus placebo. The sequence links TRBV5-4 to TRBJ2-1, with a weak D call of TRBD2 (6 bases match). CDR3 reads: CASSLTMEGEQFF. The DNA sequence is TGTGCCAGCAGCCTTACAATGGAGGGGGAGCAGTTCTTC.